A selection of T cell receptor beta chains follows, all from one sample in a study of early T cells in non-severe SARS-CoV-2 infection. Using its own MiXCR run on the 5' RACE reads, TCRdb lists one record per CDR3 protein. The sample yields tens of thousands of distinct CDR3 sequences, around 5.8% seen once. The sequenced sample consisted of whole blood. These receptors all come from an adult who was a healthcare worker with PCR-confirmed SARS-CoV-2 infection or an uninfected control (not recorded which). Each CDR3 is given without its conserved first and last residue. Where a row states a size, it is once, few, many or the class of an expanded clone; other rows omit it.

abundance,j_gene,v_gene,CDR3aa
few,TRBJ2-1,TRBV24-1,ATSDPVSGGVYNEQF
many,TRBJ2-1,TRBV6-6,ASSYSTSGVDEQF
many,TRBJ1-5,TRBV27,ASSEKYYSNQPQH
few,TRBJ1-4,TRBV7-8,ASSAKGGAGNEKLF
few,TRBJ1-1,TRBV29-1,SVDRTGAEAF
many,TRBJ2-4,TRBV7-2,ASSFFPDGNIQY
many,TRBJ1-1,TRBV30,AWGNTVDTEAF
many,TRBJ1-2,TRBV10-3,AISVTAYGYT
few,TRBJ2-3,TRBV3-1,ASSQGWADTQY
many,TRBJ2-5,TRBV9,ASSVGLGYQEETQY
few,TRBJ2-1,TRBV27,ASSGTSGQENEQF
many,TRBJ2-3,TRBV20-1,RGSPLALKRATDTQY
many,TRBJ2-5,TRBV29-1,SVRQGGKETQY
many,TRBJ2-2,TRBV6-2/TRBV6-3,ASSYSPGAPRTGELF
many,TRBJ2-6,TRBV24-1,ATSDFPGQGKTSGANVLT
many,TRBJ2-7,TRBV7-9,ASSNSQGPQPSYEQY
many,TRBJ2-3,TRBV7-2,ASSQQTHINTQY
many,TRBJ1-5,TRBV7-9,ASSPPGWGNQPQH
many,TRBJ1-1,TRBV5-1,ASSYGGGNTEAF
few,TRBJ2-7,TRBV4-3,ASSQGLGQGAYEQY
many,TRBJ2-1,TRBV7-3,ASSHEQGGQF
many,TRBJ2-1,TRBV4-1,ASSQTLGVVSYNEQF
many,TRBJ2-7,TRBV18,ASSTGTGGAGEQY
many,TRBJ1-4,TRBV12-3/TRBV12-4,ASRGGRTNEKLF
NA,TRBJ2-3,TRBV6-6,ASSYSAGGPRDTQY
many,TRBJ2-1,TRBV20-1,SAIESSEQF
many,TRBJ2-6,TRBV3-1,ASSPGNLRLAGANVLT
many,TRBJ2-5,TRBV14,ASSQETSVKRETQY
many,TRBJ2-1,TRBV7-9,ASSRDSRKGDEQF
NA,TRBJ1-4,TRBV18,ASSPRTGSNEKLF
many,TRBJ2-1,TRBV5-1,ASSLGAKSYNEQF
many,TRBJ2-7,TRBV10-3,AISEQGGGEQY
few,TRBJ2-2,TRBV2,ASSELPGPPTGELF
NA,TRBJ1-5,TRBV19,ASSIVGASNQPQH
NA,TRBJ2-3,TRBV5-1,ASSRITSGGATDTQY
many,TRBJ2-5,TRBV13,ASSSAGGETQY
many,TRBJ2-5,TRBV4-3,ASSRGGAGGKQETQY
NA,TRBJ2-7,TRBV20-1,SARDLGTSGIREQY
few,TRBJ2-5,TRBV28,ATDNFQETQY
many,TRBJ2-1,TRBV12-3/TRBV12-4,ASSQGDARRSGENGQF
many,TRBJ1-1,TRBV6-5,ASSQGRLNTEAF
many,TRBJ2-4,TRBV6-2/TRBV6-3,ASSWDSKNIQY
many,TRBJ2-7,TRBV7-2,ASSLGSDGLGYEQY
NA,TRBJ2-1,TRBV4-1,ASSQERLAGAYNEQF
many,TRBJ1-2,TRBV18,ASSRVDTGTGGLWYGYT
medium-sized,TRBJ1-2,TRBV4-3,ASSQTGVYGYT
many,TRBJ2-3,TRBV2,ASSLNTDTQY
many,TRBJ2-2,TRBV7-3,ASSLTGTGELF